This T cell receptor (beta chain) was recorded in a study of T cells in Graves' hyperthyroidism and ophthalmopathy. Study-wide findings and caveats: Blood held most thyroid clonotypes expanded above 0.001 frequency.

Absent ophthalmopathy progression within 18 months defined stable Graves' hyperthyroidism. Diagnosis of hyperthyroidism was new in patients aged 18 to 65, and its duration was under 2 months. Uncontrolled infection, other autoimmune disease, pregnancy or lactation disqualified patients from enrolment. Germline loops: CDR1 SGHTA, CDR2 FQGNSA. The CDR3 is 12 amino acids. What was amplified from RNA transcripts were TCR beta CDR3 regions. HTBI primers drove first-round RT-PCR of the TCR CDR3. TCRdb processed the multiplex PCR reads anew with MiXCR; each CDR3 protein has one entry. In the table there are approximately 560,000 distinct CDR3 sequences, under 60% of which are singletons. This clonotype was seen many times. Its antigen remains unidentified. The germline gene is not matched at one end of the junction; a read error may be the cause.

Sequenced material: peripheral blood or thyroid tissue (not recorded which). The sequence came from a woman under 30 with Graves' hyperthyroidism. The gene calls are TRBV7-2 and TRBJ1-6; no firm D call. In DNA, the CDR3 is TGCGCCAGCAGCCGGACTGGTTCACCCCTCCACTTT. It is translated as CASSRTGSPLHF.